This T cell receptor beta chain appears in the sequencing data of a study of blood T cells in healthy people across ages. Trimming took 4 bases from V and 2 from J, leaving 21 bases between them. Germline CDR1 is LNHDA and CDR2 is SQIVND (reference sequence). The CDR3 has 18 residues. A sample-barcoded 5' primer and a J-beta primer mix were used in a second PCR of about 6 to 11 cycles. Every molecule of cDNA carried a tag from a template-switch adaptor with 12 random nucleotides. TCRdb reprocessed the 5' RACE reads via MiXCR and lists one record per CDR3 protein. The sample contains roughly 560,000 distinct CDR3 sequences, around 24% of which appear only once. A note on this clonotype: Antigen: not known.

Findings and caveats of the study: While age rose, TCR beta diversity per million T cells dropped in a roughly linear way.

The same data also contributed to another study, on T cells of mothers and their children. That work contributes: Overlap measured in related mother-child pairs was slightly, non-significantly higher than in unrelated pairs. The search for persistent microchimeric T cell clones detected none.

The sequencing input was blood. The clonotype originates from a boy between 10 and 17 years old in good health. The rearrangement joins TRBV19 to TRBJ2-1; possible D gene TRBD2, 6 bases. CDR3 DNA: TGTGCCAGTAGTAATTCTAGGGCGGGGAAGCGCGCCTACAATGAGCAGTTCTTC. It codes for CASSNSRAGKRAYNEQFF.